This entry lists 8 T cell receptor beta chains sequenced from one sample in a study of shared clonotypes between healthy human individuals. Clones were read by immunoSEQ multiplex PCR, and TCRdb kept only the in-frame ones, dropping some. This sample has 650,000 to 800,000 clones, with 92% found just once. Naive CD8 cells were CD45RO-negative, positively selected for CCR7, excluding terminally differentiated effector memory CD45RA+ cells. Sequencing input: naive CD8+ T cells sorted from blood. Receptors originate from a man aged 30-40 years in good health.

The V call is TRBV4-3, the J call TRBJ1-4; perhaps TRBD1 as D (5 bases). V lost 1 base and J lost 5, with 17 bases in between. The CDR3 runs 17 residues. The germline gives CDR1 LGHNA, CDR2 YSLEER. The CDR3 bases are TGCGCCAGCAGCCAAGGTGGCCCCGGGACCGGGAATGAAAAACTGTTTTTT. Amino acids: CASSQGGPGTGNEKLFF.

The rearrangement uses TRBV4-3 and TRBJ1-2; 7 nucleotides align to TRBD1. The CDR3 runs 15 residues. Germline loops: CDR1 LGHNA, CDR2 YSLEER. V dropped 0 bases and J dropped 4; count of bases not matched to a gene: 5. The CDR3 region is CASSQEGGQGYGYTF. CDR3 nucleotides: TGCGCCAGCAGCCAAGAAGGGGGCCAGGGCTATGGCTACACCTTC.

This sequence joins TRBV6-1 and TRBJ2-7; tentative D call: TRBD1 (6 bases). The CDR3 runs to 12 residues. The germline V gene has CDR1 MNHNS and CDR2 SASEGT. V lost 6 bases and J 1 base, leaving 7 bases between the germline ends. CDR3 sequence: CASRQGSYEQYF. The DNA of the CDR3 is TGTGCCAGCAGACAGGGTTCCTACGAGCAGTACTTC.

The chain uses TRBV4-3 and TRBJ2-7; 9 bases align to TRBD1. Trimming removed 3 bases from V and 3 bases from J; junction bases left unmatched: 9. Germline lookup yields CDR1 LGHNA and CDR2 YSLEER. The length of the CDR3 is 16 residues. CDR3 DNA: TGCGCCAGCAGCCAGAACAGGGGGCTCTTTGACTACGAGCAGTACTTC. Amino acid sequence: CASSQNRGLFDYEQYF.

The chain carries TRBV7-9 and TRBJ1-4, with a possible D match to TRBD1 (6 bases). The CDR3 spans 16 residues. V was shortened by 5 bases and J by 4 bases, with 17 bases between the two germline ends. Germline CDR1 SEHNR, CDR2 FQNEAQ (reference sequence). The CDR3 bases are TGTGCCAGCAGCCGACAGGAGGGCAGACATAATGAAAAACTGTTTTTT. Translation: CASSRQEGRHNEKLFF.

The chain combines TRBV7-9 with TRBJ1-5; 7 bases line up with TRBD1. The CDR3 covers 15 residues. The germline gives CDR1 SEHNR, CDR2 FQNEAQ (reference sequence). Losses at the gene ends were 1 base for V and 1 base for J; bases not matched to a gene: 1. The CDR3 region is CASSLGQGSNQPQHF. The DNA for the CDR3 is TGTGCCAGCAGCTTAGGACAGGGCAGCAATCAGCCCCAGCATTTT.

The genes are TRBV9 and TRBJ1-5; D is unclear. Germline lookup yields CDR1 SGDLS and CDR2 YYNGEE. The germline V and J ends were trimmed by 0 bases and 2 bases, with 9 bases remaining between them. This CDR3 region has 15 residues. The CDR3 DNA is TGTGCCAGCAGCGTAGCTGGGGTCGGCAATCAGCCCCAGCATTTT. This translates into CASSVAGVGNQPQHF.

This chain joins TRBV5-1 and TRBJ2-7, with a possible D match to TRBD2 (5 bases). Trimming removed 4 bases from V and 3 bases from J, with 20 bases in between. Germline CDR1 SGHRS, CDR2 YFSETQ. The CDR3 runs 16 residues. CDR3 sequence reads: CASSRFLLGESYEQYF. The CDR3 DNA sequence: TGCGCCAGCAGCCGTTTTCTGTTGGGAGAGAGCTACGAGCAGTACTTC.